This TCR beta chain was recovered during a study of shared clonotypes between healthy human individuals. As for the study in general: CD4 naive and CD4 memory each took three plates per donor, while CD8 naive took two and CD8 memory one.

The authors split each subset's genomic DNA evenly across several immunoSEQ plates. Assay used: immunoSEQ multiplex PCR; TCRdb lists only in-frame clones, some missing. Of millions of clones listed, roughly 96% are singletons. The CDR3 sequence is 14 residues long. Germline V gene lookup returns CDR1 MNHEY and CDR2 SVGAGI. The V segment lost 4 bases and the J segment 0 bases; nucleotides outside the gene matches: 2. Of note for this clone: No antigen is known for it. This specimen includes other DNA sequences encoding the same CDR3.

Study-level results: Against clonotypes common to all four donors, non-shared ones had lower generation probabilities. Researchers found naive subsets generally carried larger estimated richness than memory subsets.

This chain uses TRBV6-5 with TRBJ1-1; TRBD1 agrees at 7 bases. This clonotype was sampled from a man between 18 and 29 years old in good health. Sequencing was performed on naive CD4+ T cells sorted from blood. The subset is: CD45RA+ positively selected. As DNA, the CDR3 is TGTGCCAGCAGTTCGGACAGGCTGAACACTGAAGCTTTCTTT. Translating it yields CASSSDRLNTEAFF.